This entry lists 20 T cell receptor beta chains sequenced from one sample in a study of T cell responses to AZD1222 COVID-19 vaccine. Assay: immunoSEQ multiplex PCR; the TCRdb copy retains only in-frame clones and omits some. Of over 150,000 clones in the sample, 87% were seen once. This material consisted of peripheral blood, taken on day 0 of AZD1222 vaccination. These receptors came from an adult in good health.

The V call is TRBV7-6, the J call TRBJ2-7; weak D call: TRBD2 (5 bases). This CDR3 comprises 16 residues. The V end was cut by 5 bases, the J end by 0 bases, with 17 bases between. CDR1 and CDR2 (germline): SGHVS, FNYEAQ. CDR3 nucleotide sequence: TGTGCCAGCAGCCCGGCCCCCGACGGACTCTCCTACGAGCAGTACTTC. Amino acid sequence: CASSPAPDGLSYEQYF.

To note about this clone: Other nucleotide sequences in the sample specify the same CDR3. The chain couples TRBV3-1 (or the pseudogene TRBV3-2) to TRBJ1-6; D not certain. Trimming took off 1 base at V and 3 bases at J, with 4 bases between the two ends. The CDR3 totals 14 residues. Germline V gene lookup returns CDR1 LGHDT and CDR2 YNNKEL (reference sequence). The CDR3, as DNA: TGTGCCAGCAGCCAAGCGGGCTATAATTCACCCCTCCACTTT. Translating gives CASSQAGYNSPLHF.

The CDR3 spells CASSLASYEQYF. The CDR3 nucleotides are TGTGCCAGCAGCTTGGCCTCCTACGAGCAGTACTTC. This chain links TRBV5-6 with TRBJ2-7; D gene unclear. This CDR3 contains 12 residues. V shed 0 bases and J shed 0 bases, with 1 base lying between them. CDR1 is SGHDT and CDR2 is YYEEEE in the germline V gene.

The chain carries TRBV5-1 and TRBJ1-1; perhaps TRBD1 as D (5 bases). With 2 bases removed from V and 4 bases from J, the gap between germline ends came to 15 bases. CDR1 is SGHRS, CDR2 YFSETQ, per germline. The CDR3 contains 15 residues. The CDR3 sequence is CASSLLGDLGTEAFF. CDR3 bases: TGCGCCAGCAGCTTATTGGGGGATCTTGGCACTGAAGCTTTCTTT. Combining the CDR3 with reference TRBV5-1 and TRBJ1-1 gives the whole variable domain KAGVTQTPRYLIKTRGQQVTLSCSPISGHRSVSWYQQTPGQGLQFLFEYFSETQRNKGNFPGRFSGRQFSNSRSEMNVSTLELGDSALYLCASSLLGDLGTEAFFGQGTRLTVV.

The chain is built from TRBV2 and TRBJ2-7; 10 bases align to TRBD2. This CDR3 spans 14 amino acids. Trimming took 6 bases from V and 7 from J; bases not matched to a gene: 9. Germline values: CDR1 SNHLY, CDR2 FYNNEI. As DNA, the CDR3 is TGTGCCAGCAGCTTAGCGGGAGGTTCTGGTGAGCAGTACTTC. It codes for CASSLAGGSGEQYF.

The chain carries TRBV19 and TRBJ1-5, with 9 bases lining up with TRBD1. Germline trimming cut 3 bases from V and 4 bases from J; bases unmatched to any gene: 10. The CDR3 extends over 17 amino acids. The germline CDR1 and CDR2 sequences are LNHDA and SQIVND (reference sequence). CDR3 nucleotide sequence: TGTGCCAGTAGTATTCCCCCCGGGACAGGGAAAAATCAGCCCCAGCATTTT. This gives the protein CASSIPPGTGKNQPQHF.

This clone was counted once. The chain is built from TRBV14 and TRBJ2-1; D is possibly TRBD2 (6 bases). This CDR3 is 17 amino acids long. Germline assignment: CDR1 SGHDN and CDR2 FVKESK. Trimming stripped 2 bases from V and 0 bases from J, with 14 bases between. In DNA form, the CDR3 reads TGTGCCAGCAGCCAACCGGGACTTCCAGCCTCCTACAATGAGCAGTTCTTC. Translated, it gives CASSQPGLPASYNEQFF.

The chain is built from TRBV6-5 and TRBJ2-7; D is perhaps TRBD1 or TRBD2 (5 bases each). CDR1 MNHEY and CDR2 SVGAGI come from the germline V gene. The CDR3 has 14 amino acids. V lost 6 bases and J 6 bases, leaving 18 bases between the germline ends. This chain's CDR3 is CASRPGASRGEQYF. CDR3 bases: TGTGCCAGCAGACCCGGGGCTTCAAGAGGCGAGCAGTACTTC.

The CDR3 reads CASSPTGTHTEAFF. The CDR3 nucleotides are TGTGCCAGCTCACCAACAGGGACCCACACTGAAGCTTTCTTT. This sequence joins TRBV18 and TRBJ1-1; the D gene is possibly TRBD1 (6 bases). V lost 2 bases and J lost 3, with 10 bases in between. The CDR3 loop spans 14 amino acids. Germline CDR1 and CDR2: KGHSH and LQKENI.

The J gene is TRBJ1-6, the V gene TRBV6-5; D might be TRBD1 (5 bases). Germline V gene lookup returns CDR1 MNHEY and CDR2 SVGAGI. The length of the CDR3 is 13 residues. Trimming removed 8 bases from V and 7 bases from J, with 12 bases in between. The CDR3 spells CASQGFQNSPLHF. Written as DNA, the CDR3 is TGTGCCAGCCAGGGCTTCCAAAATTCACCCCTCCACTTT.

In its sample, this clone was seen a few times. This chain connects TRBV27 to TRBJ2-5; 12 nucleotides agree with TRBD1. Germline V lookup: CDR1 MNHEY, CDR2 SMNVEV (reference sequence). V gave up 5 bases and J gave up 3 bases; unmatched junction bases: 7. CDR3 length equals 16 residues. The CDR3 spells CASSPGGTGGEETQYF. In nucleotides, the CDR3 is TGTGCCAGCAGTCCCGGCGGGACAGGGGGCGAAGAGACCCAGTACTTC.

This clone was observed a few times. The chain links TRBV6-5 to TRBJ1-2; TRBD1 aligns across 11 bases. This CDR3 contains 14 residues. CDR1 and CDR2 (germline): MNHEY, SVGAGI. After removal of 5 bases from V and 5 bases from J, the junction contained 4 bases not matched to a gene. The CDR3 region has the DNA TGTGCCAGCAGTCGGACAGGGGGCAAATATGGCTACACCTTC. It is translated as CASSRTGGKYGYTF.

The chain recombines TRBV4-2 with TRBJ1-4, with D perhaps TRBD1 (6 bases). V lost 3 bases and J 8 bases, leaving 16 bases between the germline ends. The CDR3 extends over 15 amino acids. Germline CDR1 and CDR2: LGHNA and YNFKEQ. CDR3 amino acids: CASSQAGASREKLFF. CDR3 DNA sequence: TGTGCCAGCAGCCAGGCAGGGGCTTCGAGGGAAAAACTGTTTTTT.

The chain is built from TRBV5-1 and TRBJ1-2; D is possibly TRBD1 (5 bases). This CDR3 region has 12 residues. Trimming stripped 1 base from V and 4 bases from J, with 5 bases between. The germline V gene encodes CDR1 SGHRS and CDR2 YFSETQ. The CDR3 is CASSLQGYGYTF. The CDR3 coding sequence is TGCGCCAGCAGCTTGCAGGGCTATGGCTACACCTTC. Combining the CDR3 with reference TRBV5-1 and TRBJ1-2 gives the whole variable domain KAGVTQTPRYLIKTRGQQVTLSCSPISGHRSVSWYQQTPGQGLQFLFEYFSETQRNKGNFPGRFSGRQFSNSRSEMNVSTLELGDSALYLCASSLQGYGYTFGSGTRLTVV.

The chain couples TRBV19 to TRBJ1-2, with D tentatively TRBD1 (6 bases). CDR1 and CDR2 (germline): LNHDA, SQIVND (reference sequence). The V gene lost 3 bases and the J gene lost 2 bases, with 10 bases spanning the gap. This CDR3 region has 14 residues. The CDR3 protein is CASSMGGANYGYTF. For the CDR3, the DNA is TGTGCCAGTAGTATGGGGGGCGCGAACTATGGCTACACCTTC.

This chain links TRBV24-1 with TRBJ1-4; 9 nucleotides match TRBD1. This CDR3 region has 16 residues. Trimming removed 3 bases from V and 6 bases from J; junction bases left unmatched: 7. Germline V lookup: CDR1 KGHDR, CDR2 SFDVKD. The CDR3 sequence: CATSDRDRDVYEKLFF. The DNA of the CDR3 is TGTGCCACCAGTGATAGGGACAGGGACGTTTATGAAAAACTGTTTTTT.

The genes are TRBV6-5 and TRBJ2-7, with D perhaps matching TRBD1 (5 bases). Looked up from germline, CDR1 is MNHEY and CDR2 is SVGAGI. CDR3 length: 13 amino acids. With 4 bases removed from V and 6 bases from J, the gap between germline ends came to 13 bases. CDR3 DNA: TGTGCCAGCAGTTCCTTCCAGGGCCCCGAGCAGTACTTC. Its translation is CASSSFQGPEQYF.

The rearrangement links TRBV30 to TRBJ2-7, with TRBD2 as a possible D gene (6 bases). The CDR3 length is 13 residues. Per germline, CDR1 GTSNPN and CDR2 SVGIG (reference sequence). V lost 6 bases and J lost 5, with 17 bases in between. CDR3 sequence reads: CACAGQIGHEQYF. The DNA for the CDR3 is TGTGCCTGCGCGGGGCAAATAGGGCACGAGCAGTACTTC.

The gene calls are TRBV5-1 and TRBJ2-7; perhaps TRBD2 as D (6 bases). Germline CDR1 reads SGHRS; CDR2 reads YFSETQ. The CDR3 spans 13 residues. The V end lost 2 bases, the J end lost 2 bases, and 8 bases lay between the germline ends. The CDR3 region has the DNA TGCGCCAGCAGCTTTGGACTAACCTACGAGCAGTACTTC. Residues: CASSFGLTYEQYF.

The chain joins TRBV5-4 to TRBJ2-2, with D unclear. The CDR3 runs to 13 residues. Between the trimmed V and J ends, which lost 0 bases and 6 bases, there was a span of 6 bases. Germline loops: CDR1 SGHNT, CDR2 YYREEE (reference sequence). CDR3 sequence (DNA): TGTGCCAGCAGCTTGGCCGGACCCGGGGAGCTGTTTTTT. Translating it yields CASSLAGPGELFF.